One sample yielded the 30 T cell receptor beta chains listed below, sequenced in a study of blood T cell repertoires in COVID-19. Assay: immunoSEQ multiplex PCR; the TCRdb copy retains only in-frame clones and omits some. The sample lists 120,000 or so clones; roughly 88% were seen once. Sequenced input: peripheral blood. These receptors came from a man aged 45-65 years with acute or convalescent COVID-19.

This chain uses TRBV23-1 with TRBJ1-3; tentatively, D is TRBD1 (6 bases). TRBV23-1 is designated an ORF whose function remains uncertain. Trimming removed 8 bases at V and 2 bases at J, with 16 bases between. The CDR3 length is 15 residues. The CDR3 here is CASVLGGTPGNTIYF. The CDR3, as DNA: TGCGCCAGCGTACTAGGGGGTACCCCTGGAAACACCATATATTTT.

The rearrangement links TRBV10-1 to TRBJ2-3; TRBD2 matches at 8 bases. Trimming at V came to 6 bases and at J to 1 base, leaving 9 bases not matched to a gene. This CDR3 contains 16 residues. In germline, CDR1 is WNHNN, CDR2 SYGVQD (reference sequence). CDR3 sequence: CASSDPGLERTDTQYF. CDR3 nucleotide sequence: TGCGCCAGCAGCGATCCGGGACTAGAACGCACAGATACGCAGTATTTT.

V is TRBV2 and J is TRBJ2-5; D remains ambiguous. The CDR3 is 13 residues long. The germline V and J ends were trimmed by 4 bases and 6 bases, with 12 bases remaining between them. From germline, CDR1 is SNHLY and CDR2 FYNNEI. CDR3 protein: CASSALGRQTQYF. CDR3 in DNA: TGTGCCAGCAGTGCCCTAGGCAGACAGACCCAGTACTTC.

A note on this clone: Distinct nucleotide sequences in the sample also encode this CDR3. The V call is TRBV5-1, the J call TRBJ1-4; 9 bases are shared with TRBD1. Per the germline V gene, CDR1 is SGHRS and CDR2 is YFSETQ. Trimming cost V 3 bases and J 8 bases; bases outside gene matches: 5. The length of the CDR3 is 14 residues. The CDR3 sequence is CASSSGQGGEKLFF. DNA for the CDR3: TGCGCCAGCAGCTCGGGACAGGGAGGAGAAAAACTGTTTTTT.

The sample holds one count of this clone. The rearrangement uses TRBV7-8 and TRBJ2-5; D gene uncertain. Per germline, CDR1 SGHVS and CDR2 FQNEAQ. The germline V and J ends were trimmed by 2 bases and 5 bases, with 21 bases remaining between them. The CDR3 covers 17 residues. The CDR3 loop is CASSLRPPAASVETQYF. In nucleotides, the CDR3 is TGTGCCAGCAGCTTAAGGCCCCCGGCAGCGAGTGTCGAGACCCAGTACTTC.

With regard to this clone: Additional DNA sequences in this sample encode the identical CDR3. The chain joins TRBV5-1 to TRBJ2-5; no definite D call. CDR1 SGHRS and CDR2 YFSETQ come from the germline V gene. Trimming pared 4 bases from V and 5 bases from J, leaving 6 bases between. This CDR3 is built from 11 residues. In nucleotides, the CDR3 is TGCGCCAGCAGCCTACTTGAGACCCAGTACTTC. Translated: CASSLLETQYF.

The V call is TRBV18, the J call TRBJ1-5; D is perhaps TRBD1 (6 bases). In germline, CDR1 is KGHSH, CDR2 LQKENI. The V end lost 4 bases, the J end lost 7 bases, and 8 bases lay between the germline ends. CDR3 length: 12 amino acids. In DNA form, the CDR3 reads TGTGCCAGCTCACAGGGGGAGCAGCCCCAGCATTTT. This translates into CASSQGEQPQHF.

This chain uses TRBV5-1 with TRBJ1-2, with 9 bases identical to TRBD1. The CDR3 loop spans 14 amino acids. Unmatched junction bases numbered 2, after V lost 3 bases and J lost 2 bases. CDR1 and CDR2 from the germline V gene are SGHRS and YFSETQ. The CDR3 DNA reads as TGCGCCAGCAGCTCGACAGGGGGGAACTATGGCTACACCTTC. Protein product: CASSSTGGNYGYTF.

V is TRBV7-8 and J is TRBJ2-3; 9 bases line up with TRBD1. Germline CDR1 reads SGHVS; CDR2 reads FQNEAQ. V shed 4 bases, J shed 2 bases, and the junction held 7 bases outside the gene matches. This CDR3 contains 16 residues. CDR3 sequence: CASSSTGGSITDTQYF. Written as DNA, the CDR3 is TGTGCCAGCAGCTCAACAGGGGGCTCTATCACAGATACGCAGTATTTT.

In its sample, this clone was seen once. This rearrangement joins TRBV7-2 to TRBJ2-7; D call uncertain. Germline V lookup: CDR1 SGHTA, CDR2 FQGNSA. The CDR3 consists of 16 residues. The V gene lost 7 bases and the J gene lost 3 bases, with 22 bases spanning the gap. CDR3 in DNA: TGTGCCAGCACCCCCTCTCTGGTGGATAGGAGCTACGAGCAGTACTTC. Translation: CASTPSLVDRSYEQYF.

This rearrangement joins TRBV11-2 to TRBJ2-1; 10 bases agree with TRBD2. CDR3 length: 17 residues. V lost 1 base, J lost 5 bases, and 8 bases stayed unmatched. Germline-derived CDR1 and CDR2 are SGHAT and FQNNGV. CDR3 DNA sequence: TGTGCCAGCAGCTTAGGGTGGAGGCTAGCGGGAGACAATGAGCAGTTCTTC. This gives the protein CASSLGWRLAGDNEQFF. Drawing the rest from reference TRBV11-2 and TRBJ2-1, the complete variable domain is EAGVAQSPRYKIIEKRQSVAFWCNPISGHATLYWYQQILGQGPKLLIQFQNNGVVDDSQLPKDRFSAERLKGVDSTLKIQPAKLEDSAVYLCASSLGWRLAGDNEQFFGPGTRLTVL.

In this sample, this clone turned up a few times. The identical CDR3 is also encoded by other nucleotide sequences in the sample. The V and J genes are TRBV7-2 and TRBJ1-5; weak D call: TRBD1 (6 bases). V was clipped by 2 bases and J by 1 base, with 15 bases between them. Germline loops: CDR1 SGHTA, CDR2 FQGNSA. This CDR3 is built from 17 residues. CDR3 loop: CASSLYGGAGSNQPQHF. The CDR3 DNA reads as TGTGCCAGCAGCTTATATGGGGGGGCGGGGAGCAATCAGCCCCAGCATTTT.

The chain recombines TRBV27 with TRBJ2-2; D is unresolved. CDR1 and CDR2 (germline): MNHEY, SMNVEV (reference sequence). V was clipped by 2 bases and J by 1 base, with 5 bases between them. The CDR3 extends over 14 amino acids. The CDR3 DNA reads TGTGCCAGCAGTTTAGTTCAGAACACCGGGGAGCTGTTTTTT. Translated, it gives CASSLVQNTGELFF.

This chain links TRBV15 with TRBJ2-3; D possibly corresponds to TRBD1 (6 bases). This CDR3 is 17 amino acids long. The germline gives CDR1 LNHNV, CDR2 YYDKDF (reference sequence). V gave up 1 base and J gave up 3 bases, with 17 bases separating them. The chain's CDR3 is CATSRASTGFITDTQYF. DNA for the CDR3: TGTGCCACCAGCAGAGCGAGCACAGGGTTCATTACAGATACGCAGTATTTT.

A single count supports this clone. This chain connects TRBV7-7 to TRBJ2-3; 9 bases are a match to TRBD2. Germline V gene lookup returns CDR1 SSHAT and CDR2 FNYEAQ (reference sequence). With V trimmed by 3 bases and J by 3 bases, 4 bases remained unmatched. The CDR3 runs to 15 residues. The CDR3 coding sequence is TGTGCCAGCAGCTTGGGCGGGAGGGGTACAGATACGCAGTATTTT. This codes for CASSLGGRGTDTQYF.

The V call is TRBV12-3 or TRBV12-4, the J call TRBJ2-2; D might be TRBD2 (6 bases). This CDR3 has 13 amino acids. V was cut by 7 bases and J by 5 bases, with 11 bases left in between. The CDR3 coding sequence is TGTGCCAGCACCGTGAGCGGGACCGGGGAGCTGTTTTTT. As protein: CASTVSGTGELFF.

For the CDR3, the DNA is TGTGCCAGCCAAGAACTACTTAGGAACACTGAAGCTTTCTTT. Its translation is CASQELLRNTEAFF. The chain is built from TRBV19 and TRBJ1-1; no clear D gene. The CDR3 covers 14 residues. CDR1 and CDR2 from the germline V gene are LNHDA and SQIVND (reference sequence). Trimming took off 9 bases at V and 1 base at J, with 15 bases between the two ends.

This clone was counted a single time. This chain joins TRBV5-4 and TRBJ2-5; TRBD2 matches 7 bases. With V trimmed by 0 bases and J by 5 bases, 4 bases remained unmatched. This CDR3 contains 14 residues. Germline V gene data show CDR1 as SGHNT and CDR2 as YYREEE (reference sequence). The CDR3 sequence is CASSLALAVETQYF. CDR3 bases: TGTGCCAGCAGCTTGGCTCTAGCGGTGGAGACCCAGTACTTC.

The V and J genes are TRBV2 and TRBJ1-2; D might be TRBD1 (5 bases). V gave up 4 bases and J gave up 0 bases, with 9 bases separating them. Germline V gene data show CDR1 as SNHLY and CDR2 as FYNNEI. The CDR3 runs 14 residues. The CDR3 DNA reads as TGTGCCAGCAGTGGACAGTCCTCTAACTATGGCTACACCTTC. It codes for CASSGQSSNYGYTF.

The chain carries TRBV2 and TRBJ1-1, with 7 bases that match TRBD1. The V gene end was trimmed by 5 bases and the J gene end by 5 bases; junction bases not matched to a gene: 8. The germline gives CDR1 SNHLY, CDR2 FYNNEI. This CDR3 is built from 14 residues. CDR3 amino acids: CASSPPGGRTEAFF. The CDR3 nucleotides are TGTGCCAGCAGTCCGCCAGGGGGAAGGACTGAAGCTTTCTTT.

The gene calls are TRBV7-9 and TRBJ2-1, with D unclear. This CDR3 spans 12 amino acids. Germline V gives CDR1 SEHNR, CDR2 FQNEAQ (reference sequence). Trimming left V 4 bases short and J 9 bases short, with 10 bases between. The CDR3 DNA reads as TGTGCCAGCAGCTCTCGGTCGGGTGAGCAGTTCTTC. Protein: CASSSRSGEQFF. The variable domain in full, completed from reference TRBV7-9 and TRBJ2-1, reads DTGVSQNPRHKITKRGQNVTFRCDPISEHNRLYWYRQTLGQGPEFLTYFQNEAQLEKSRLLSDRFSAERPKGSFSTLEIQRTEQGDSAMYLCASSSRSGEQFFGPGTRLTVL.

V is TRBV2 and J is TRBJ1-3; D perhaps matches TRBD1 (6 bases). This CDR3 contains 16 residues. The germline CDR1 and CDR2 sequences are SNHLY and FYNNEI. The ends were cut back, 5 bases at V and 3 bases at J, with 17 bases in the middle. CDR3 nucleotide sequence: TGTGCCAGCAGTCCTGGGACAAAGCGAAATGGAAACACCATATATTTT. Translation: CASSPGTKRNGNTIYF.

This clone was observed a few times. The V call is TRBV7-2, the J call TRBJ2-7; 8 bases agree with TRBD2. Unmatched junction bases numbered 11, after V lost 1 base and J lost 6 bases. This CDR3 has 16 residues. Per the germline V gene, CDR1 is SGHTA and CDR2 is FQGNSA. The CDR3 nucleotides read TGTGCCAGCAGCTTAGTTCCCGGAGCGGGAGCCCCCGAGCAGTACTTC. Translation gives CASSLVPGAGAPEQYF.

CDR3 in amino acids: CASSEAGTGGYNSPLHF. The CDR3, as DNA: TGTGCCAGCAGTGAAGCAGGGACAGGGGGCTATAATTCACCCCTCCACTTT. V usage is TRBV2 and J usage is TRBJ1-6, with 11 nucleotides matching TRBD1. There are 17 residues in the CDR3. Germline V lookup: CDR1 SNHLY, CDR2 FYNNEI. The V and J ends lost 0 bases and 3 bases, in that order; junction bases with no gene match: 1. Full variable domain (missing parts from reference TRBV2 and TRBJ1-6): EPEVTQTPSHQVTQMGQEVILRCVPISNHLYFYWYRQILGQKVEFLVSFYNNEISEKSEIFDDQFSVERPDGSNFTLKIRSTKLEDSAMYFCASSEAGTGGYNSPLHFGNGTRLTVT.

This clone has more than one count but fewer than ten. CDR3 residues: CASSLPETQYF. In nucleotides, the CDR3 is TGTGCCAGCAGCTTACCGGAGACCCAGTACTTC. V usage is TRBV7-9 and J usage is TRBJ2-5; no definite D call. The V gene's germline CDR1 is SEHNR and CDR2 FQNEAQ (reference sequence). Trimming shortened V by 2 bases and J by 5 bases, and 3 bases separated the two germline ends. CDR3 length: 11 amino acids.

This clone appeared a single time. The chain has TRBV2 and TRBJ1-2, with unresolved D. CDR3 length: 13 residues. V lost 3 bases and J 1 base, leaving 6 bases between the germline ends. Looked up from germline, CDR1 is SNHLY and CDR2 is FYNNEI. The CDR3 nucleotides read TGTGCCAGCAGTGATGGAGTTAACTATGGCTACACCTTC. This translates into CASSDGVNYGYTF.

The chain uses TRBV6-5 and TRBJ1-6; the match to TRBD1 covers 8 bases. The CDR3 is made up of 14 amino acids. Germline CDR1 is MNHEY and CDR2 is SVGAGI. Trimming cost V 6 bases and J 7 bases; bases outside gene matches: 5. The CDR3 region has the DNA TGTGCCAGCAGCCACAGGGGGGAGAATTCACCCCTCCACTTT. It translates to CASSHRGENSPLHF.

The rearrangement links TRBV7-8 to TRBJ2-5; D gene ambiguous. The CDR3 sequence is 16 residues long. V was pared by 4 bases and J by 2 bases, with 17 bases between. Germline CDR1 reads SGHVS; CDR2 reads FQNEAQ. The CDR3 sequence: CASSYNSGWNQETQYF. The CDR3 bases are TGTGCCAGCAGCTATAACTCCGGGTGGAATCAAGAGACCCAGTACTTC.

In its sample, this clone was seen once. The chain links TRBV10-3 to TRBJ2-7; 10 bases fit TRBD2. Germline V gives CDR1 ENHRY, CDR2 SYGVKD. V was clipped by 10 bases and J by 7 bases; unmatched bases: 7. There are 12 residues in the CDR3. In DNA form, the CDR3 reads TGTGCCACTACGGGACTAGCGAAGGAGCAGTACTTC. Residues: CATTGLAKEQYF.

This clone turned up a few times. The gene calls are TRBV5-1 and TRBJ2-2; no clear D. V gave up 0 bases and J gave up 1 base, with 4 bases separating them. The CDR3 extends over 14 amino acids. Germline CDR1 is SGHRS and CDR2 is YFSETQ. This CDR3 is CASSLGRNTGELFF. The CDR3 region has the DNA TGCGCCAGCAGCTTGGGTAGGAACACCGGGGAGCTGTTTTTT.